One T cell receptor beta chain is described in this entry. A linear amplification protocol produced the TCR libraries from 500 ng of total RNA. TCRdb re-called the reads with MiXCR, one entry per CDR3 protein. This sample yields around 200,000 distinct CDR3 sequences, of which about four fifths are seen a single time; roughly 2.4% belongs to the top ten. The source of the sample is a study of healthy donors' naive CD4 and CD8 T cells. The germline CDR1 and CDR2 sequences are MDHEN and SYDVKM. Trimming pared 3 bases from V and 9 bases from J, leaving 17 bases between. This CDR3 spans 15 amino acids. This chain connects TRBV28 to TRBJ2-2; a weak D match, TRBD2 (6 bases). The receptor's source is a pool of human donors in good health; the sample pools cells from several healthy donors. The sequencing input was naive CD4+ and CD8+ T cells sorted from blood, pooled from several donors. CDR3 in amino acids: CASSLNAAGLWELFF. For the CDR3, the DNA is TGTGCCAGCAGTTTGAATGCGGCGGGACTTTGGGAGCTGTTTTTT.